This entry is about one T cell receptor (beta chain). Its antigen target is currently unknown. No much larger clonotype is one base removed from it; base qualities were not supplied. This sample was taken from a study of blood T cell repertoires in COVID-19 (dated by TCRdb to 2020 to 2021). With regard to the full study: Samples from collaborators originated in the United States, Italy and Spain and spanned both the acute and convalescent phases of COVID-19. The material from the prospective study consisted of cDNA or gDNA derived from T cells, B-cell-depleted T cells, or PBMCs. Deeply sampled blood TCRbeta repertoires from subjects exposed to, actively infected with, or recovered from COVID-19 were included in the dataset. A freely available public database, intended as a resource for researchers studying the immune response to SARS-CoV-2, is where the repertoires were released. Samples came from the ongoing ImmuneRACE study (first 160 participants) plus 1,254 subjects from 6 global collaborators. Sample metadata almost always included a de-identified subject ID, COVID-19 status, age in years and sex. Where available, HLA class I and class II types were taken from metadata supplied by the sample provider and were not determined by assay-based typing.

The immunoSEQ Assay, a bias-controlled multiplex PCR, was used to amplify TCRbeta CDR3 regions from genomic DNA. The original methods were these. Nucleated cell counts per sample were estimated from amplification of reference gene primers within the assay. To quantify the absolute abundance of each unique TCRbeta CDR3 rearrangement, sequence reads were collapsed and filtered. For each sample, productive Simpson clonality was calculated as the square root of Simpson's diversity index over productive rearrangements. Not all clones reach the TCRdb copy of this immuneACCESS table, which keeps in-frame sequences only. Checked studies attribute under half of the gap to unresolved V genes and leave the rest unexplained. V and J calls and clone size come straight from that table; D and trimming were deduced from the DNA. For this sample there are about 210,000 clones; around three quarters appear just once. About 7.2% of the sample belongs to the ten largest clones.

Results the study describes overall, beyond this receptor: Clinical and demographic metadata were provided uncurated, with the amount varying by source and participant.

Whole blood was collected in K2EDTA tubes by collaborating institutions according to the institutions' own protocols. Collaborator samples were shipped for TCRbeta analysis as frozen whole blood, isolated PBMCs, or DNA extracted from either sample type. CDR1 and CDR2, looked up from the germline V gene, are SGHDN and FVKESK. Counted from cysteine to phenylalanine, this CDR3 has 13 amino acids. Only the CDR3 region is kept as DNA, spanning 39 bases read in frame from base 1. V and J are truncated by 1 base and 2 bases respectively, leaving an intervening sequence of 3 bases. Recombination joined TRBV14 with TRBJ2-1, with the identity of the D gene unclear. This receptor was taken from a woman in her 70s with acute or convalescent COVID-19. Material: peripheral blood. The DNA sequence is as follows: TGTGCCAGCAGCCAAGGGCCCTACAATGAGCAGTTCTTC. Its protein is CASSQGPYNEQFF.